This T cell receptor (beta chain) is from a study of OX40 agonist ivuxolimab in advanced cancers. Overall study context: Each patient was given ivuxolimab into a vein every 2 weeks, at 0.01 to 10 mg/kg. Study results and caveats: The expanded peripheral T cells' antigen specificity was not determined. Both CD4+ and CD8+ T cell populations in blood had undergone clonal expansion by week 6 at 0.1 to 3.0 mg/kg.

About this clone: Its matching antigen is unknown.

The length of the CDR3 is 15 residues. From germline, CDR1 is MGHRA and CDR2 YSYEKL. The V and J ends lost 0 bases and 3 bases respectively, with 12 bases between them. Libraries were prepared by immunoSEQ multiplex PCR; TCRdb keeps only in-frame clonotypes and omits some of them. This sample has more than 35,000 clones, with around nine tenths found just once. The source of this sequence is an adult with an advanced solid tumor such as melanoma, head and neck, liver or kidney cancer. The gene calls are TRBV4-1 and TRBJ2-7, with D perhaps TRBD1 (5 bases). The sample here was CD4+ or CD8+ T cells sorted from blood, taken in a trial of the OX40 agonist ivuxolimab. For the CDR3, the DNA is TGCGCCAGCAGCCAAGATGGGGCTAGTTTCTACGAGCAGTACTTC. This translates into CASSQDGASFYEQYF.